The clone carrying this TCR beta chain was detected a few times. Its specificity is unknown. Assay used: immunoSEQ multiplex PCR; TCRdb lists only in-frame clones, some missing. The data contain about 6,300 clones, 76% of them singletons. These data belong to a study of immune evolution from preneoplasia to lung adenocarcinoma. Study findings and constraints: Normal lung had highest clonality; later lesions appeared denser, more diverse. Top clone share appeared to fall from AAH through AIS, MIA, adenocarcinoma.

Trimming removed 7 bases at V and 0 bases at J, with 7 bases between. The CDR3 spans 12 residues. Per germline, CDR1 SGHTA and CDR2 FQGNSA. Each case's diagnosis was confirmed by two pathologists on H&E. Premalignant or tumor cells were enriched by macro-dissection after pathologic assessment. The TCR comes from a person aged 60-79 years with lung adenocarcinoma. Input material: FFPE minimally invasive lung adenocarcinoma tissue. The chain carries TRBV7-2 and TRBJ2-7; a weak D match, TRBD1 (6 bases). The CDR3 region has the DNA TGTGCCAGCAAGGACAGCTCCTACGAGCAGTACTTC. This sequence encodes CASKDSSYEQYF.